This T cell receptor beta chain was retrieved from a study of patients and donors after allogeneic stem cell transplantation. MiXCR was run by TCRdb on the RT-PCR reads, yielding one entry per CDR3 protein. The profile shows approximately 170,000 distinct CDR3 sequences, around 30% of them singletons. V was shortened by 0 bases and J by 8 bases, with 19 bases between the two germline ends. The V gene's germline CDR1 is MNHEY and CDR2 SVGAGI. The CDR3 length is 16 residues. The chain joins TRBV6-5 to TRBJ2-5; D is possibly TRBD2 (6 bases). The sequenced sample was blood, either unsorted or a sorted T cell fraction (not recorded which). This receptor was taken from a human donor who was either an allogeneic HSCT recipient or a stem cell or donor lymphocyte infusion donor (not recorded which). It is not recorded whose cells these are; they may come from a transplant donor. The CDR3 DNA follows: TGTGCCAGCAGTTACTCTGGGGGAGGACTAATGAATACCCAGTACTTC. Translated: CASSYSGGGLMNTQYF.